A single sample is the source of the 9 T cell receptor beta chains below, sequenced in a study of shared clonotypes between healthy human individuals. Measured with immunoSEQ multiplex PCR; TCRdb has only the in-frame clones, and not every one. The table has approximately 980,000 clones, approximately 76% seen once. The sequenced sample was memory CD4+ T cells sorted from blood. Subset given: CD45RA-negative fraction. Receptors originate from a man between 18 and 29 years old in good health.

This chain joins TRBV18 and TRBJ1-1; TRBD1 matches at 7 bases. This CDR3 contains 15 residues. From germline, CDR1 is KGHSH and CDR2 LQKENI. V lost 4 bases and J lost 1; bases outside the gene matches: 6. CDR3 sequence reads: CASSLAGTANTEAFF. The CDR3 region has the DNA TGTGCCAGCTCACTGGCGGGGACAGCGAACACTGAAGCTTTCTTT.

The CDR3 sequence: CASSLGTGVGETQYF. In DNA, the CDR3 is TGTGCCAGCAGCTTAGGGACAGGGGTTGGGGAGACCCAGTACTTC. The chain combines TRBV7-2 with TRBJ2-5; 9 bases are a match to TRBD1. The CDR3 is 15 amino acids. Trimming cost V 1 base and J 5 bases; bases outside gene matches: 5. Germline V gene sequence: CDR1 SGHTA, CDR2 FQGNSA.

This clone was counted a few times. This chain joins TRBV27 and TRBJ2-7, with 10 bases that match TRBD1. This CDR3 region has 12 residues. Germline V lookup: CDR1 MNHEY, CDR2 SMNVEV (reference sequence). V lost 8 bases to trimming and J lost 2 bases; unmatched junction nucleotides: 0. Here the CDR3 reads CASGTGAYEQYF. DNA for the CDR3: TGTGCCAGCGGGACAGGGGCCTACGAGCAGTACTTC.

Of note for this clone: This same CDR3 is encoded by further DNA sequences in the sample. The chain is built from TRBV7-2 and TRBJ2-3; TRBD2 agrees at 7 bases. In germline, CDR1 is SGHTA, CDR2 FQGNSA. The CDR3 loop spans 14 amino acids. V lost 2 bases, J lost 1 base, and 0 bases stayed unmatched. The CDR3 loop reads CASSLLAGTDTQYF. The CDR3 bases are TGTGCCAGCAGCTTACTAGCGGGCACAGATACGCAGTATTTT.

The V gene is TRBV10-3, the J gene TRBJ2-7, with TRBD1 matching over 7 bases. V trimming: 4 bases; J trimming: 2 bases; junction bases outside the gene matches: 5. The germline V gene encodes CDR1 ENHRY and CDR2 SYGVKD. The CDR3 extends over 14 amino acids. The CDR3: CAISAGQPPYEQYF. As DNA, the CDR3 is TGTGCCATCAGTGCGGGACAGCCCCCCTACGAGCAGTACTTC.

The DNA for the CDR3 is TGTGCCAGCAGTCACAAGCCGGGAGAGGATGGCTACACCTTC. Residues: CASSHKPGEDGYTF. This rearrangement joins TRBV7-2 to TRBJ1-2, with D unclear. Germline CDR1 reads SGHTA; CDR2 reads FQGNSA. Between the trimmed V and J ends, which lost 6 bases and 6 bases, there was a span of 17 bases. The CDR3 has 14 residues.

The chain is built from TRBV4-1 and TRBJ2-5; 12 bases are shared with TRBD2. The V gene's germline CDR1 is MGHRA and CDR2 YSYEKL. V lost 4 bases to trimming and J lost 5 bases; unmatched junction nucleotides: 14. The CDR3 is 18 amino acids. The CDR3: CASSRNRAQGLAGETQYF. Here the CDR3 DNA reads TGCGCCAGCAGCCGCAATAGGGCGCAGGGACTAGCGGGCGAGACCCAGTACTTC.

The gene calls are TRBV5-6 and TRBJ1-3; 7 bases are a match to TRBD1. The CDR3 has 14 residues. CDR1 is SGHDT, CDR2 YYEEEE, per germline. With 4 bases clipped from V and 7 bases from J, the junction kept 8 bases outside the gene matches. The CDR3 region is CASSPTGYENTIYF. The CDR3 DNA follows: TGTGCCAGCAGCCCGACAGGGTATGAGAACACCATATATTTT.

This chain links TRBV10-3 with TRBJ2-3; D not certain. Germline V CDR1 and CDR2: ENHRY, SYGVKD. CDR3 length: 12 amino acids. The V end lost 4 bases, the J end lost 5 bases, and 7 bases lay between the germline ends. CDR3 DNA sequence: TGTGCCATCAGTGCAGGCGTAGATACGCAGTATTTT. Its protein is CAISAGVDTQYF.